This T cell receptor beta chain was recovered during a study of early T cells in non-severe SARS-CoV-2 infection. For the study at large: The authors sequenced bulk RNA from unsorted whole blood, leaving chains unpaired.

Study-wide results and limits: The study's VDJdb matching favored anti-spike CD8 responses and missed private and CD4 specificities.

This clonotype was recorded a few times. Its target is not known. Each single cDNA molecule received a unique molecular identifier. One entry per CDR3 protein, called by TCRdb with MiXCR from the 5' RACE reads. The repertoire holds fewer than 75,000 distinct CDR3 sequences, with 20% as singletons. V was shortened by 0 bases and J by 2 bases, with 8 bases between the two germline ends. The CDR3 is made up of 15 amino acids. Germline assignment: CDR1 MGHRA and CDR2 YSYEKL. This TCR came from an adult who was a healthcare worker with PCR-confirmed SARS-CoV-2 infection or an uninfected control (not recorded which). The chain uses TRBV4-1 and TRBJ1-5, with D unresolved. The material was whole blood, obtained at baseline. The CDR3 nucleotides are TGCGCCAGCAGCCAAGAAGCCTCCCGCAATCAGCCCCAGCATTTT. This gives the protein CASSQEASRNQPQHF.